This entry features one TCR beta chain sequence. Its cognate antigen is unknown. The germline gives CDR1 SGHTA, CDR2 FQGNSA. V was trimmed by 3 bases and J by 12 bases, leaving 12 bases between them. The CDR3 runs to 12 residues. These data come from a study of T cells after yellow fever vaccination. Study background: SMART-Seq v4 Ultra Low Input prepared the low-cell-number fractions.

TCRdb re-called the 5' RACE reads with MiXCR, one entry per CDR3 protein. The repertoire holds roughly 520,000 distinct CDR3 sequences, with about a fifth as singletons. Study-wide points: Clones that expanded after primary vaccination mostly reappeared after the booster (96% CD4, approximately 85% CD8). Some clonotypes were seen in both the CD4 and the CD8 compartments. These made up a small share and likely arose from convergent recombination.

The sequence was obtained from a young man who received the YFV17D yellow fever vaccine. The chain has TRBV7-2 and TRBJ1-5; D might be TRBD1 (6 bases). The sequencing used PBMCs, collected roughly 23 days after the first yellow fever vaccination. CDR3 sequence (DNA): TGTGCCAGCAGCTTCGGGACATCGCGCCAGCATTTT. Amino acid sequence: CASSFGTSRQHF. The full variable domain, completed using reference TRBV7-2 and TRBJ1-5, is GAGVSQSPSNKVTEKGKDVELRCDPISGHTALYWYRQSLGQGLEFLIYFQGNSAPDKSGLPSDRFSAERTGGSVSTLTIQRTQQEDSAVYLCASSFGTSRQHFGDGTRLSIL.